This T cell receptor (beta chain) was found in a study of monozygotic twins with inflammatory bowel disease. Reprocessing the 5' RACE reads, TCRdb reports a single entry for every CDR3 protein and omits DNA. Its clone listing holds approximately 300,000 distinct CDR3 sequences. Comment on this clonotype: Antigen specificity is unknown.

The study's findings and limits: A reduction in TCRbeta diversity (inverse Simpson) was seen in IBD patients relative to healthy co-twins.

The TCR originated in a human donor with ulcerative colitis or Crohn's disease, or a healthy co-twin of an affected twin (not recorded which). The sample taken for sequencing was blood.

CDR3 sequence reads: CAWSELTKQVQPQHF. The chain combines TRBV30 with TRBJ1-5. Looked up from germline, CDR1 is GTSNPN and CDR2 is SVGIG (reference sequence). There are 15 residues in the CDR3.